What follows are 25 T cell receptor beta chains derived from one specimen sequenced in a study of siplizumab effects on memory and regulatory T cells. This table comes from immunoSEQ multiplex PCR, and its TCRdb copy is limited to in-frame clones, with some not included. The sample shows about 100,000 clones, approximately 92% of them seen only once. The sample comprised CD4+ T cells sorted from blood. Every receptor here comes from a human donor in good health. Some clones in this sample may be carry-over from other donors' samples.

V usage is TRBV4-1 and J usage is TRBJ1-2, with 7 bases aligning to TRBD1. The length of the CDR3 is 16 residues. Looked up from germline, CDR1 is MGHRA and CDR2 is YSYEKL. The V and J ends lost 0 bases and 7 bases, in that order; junction bases with no gene match: 11. CDR3 sequence: CASSQDTRGDRFGYTF. In nucleotides, the CDR3 is TGCGCCAGCAGCCAAGATACCAGGGGGGACCGTTTTGGCTACACCTTC.

The chain couples TRBV5-4 to TRBJ2-5; D is unclear. V was trimmed by 10 bases and J by 0 bases, leaving 13 bases between them. This CDR3 has 13 residues. Germline CDR1 SGHNT, CDR2 YYREEE (reference sequence). The CDR3 reads CALRFSYQETQYF. In DNA, the CDR3 is TGTGCCCTCCGGTTTTCGTACCAAGAGACCCAGTACTTC. Full variable domain (missing parts from reference TRBV5-4 and TRBJ2-5): ETGVTQSPTHLIKTRGQQVTLRCSSQSGHNTVSWYQQALGQGPQFIFQYYREEENGRGNFPPRFSGLQFPNYSSELNVNALELDDSALYLCALRFSYQETQYFGPGTRLLVL.

V and J are TRBV18 and TRBJ1-4, with 9 nucleotides matching TRBD1. CDR1 KGHSH and CDR2 LQKENI come from the germline V gene. V lost 3 bases and J lost 5; bases outside the gene matches: 1. The length of the CDR3 is 14 residues. The CDR3 sequence is CASSPGTGNEKLFF. CDR3 DNA sequence: TGTGCCAGCTCACCCGGGACAGGGAATGAAAAACTGTTTTTT.

This chain connects TRBV18 to TRBJ1-1; 7 nucleotides match TRBD1. The CDR3 sequence is 13 residues long. In germline, CDR1 is KGHSH, CDR2 LQKENI. V was clipped by 5 bases and J by 7 bases; unmatched bases: 7. The CDR3 sequence is CASSSGTDGEAFF. DNA for the CDR3: TGTGCCAGCTCATCGGGGACAGACGGTGAAGCTTTCTTT. Full variable domain (remainder filled in from reference TRBV18 and TRBJ1-1): NAGVMQNPRHLVRRRGQEARLRCSPMKGHSHVYWYRQLPEEGLKFMVYLQKENIIDESGMPKERFSAEFPKEGPSILRIQQVVRGDSAAYFCASSSGTDGEAFFGQGTRLTVV.

The chain links TRBV19 to TRBJ2-6; unclear D gene. Trimming shortened V by 5 bases and J by 0 bases, and 5 bases separated the two germline ends. CDR3 size: 14 residues. Germline CDR1 and CDR2: LNHDA and SQIVND (reference sequence). Here the CDR3 DNA reads TGTGCCAGTAGTCCGAGCTCTGGGGCCAACGTCCTGACTTTC. Its translation is CASSPSSGANVLTF.

The rearrangement uses TRBV5-4 and TRBJ1-1; D unclear. Germline CDR1 and CDR2: SGHNT and YYREEE (reference sequence). V lost 5 bases and J lost 7, with 18 bases in between. This CDR3 has 14 amino acids. The DNA of the CDR3 is TGTGCCAGCAGAGTTAGACTCAACGGCGATGAAGCTTTCTTT. Its translation is CASRVRLNGDEAFF. The full variable domain, rest sourced from reference TRBV5-4 and TRBJ1-1, is ETGVTQSPTHLIKTRGQQVTLRCSSQSGHNTVSWYQQALGQGPQFIFQYYREEENGRGNFPPRFSGLQFPNYSSELNVNALELDDSALYLCASRVRLNGDEAFFGQGTRLTVV.

This sequence joins TRBV5-1 and TRBJ1-1; D remains ambiguous. V lost 4 bases, J lost 5 bases, and 12 bases lay in between. CDR3 length: 13 residues. Germline CDR1 is SGHRS and CDR2 is YFSETQ. Here the CDR3 reads CASSPAVLTEAFF. The CDR3, as DNA: TGCGCCAGCAGCCCGGCGGTTTTGACTGAAGCTTTCTTT.

This chain uses TRBV27 with TRBJ2-1, with 8 bases aligning to TRBD1. The CDR3 is 15 residues long. After removal of 7 bases from V and 4 bases from J, the junction contained 9 bases not matched to a gene. Germline V gene lookup returns CDR1 MNHEY and CDR2 SMNVEV (reference sequence). The CDR3 DNA is TGTGCCAGCACCACGGACAGGGTTCGATACAATGAGCAGTTCTTC. Translating it yields CASTTDRVRYNEQFF.

The genes are TRBV5-1 and TRBJ2-3; D possibly corresponds to TRBD2 (6 bases). Germline V gene sequence: CDR1 SGHRS, CDR2 YFSETQ. V was cut by 1 base and J by 0 bases, with 15 bases left in between. The CDR3 runs to 17 residues. The CDR3 nucleotides read TGCGCCAGCAGCTTGCCGGCAGCGGGTGCTAGCACAGATACGCAGTATTTT. This translates into CASSLPAAGASTDTQYF. The full variable domain, its missing parts supplied by reference TRBV5-1 and TRBJ2-3, is KAGVTQTPRYLIKTRGQQVTLSCSPISGHRSVSWYQQTPGQGLQFLFEYFSETQRNKGNFPGRFSGRQFSNSRSEMNVSTLELGDSALYLCASSLPAAGASTDTQYFGPGTRLTVL.

The chain is built from TRBV28 and TRBJ1-1, with D maybe TRBD1 (5 bases). The V end lost 3 bases, the J end lost 4 bases, and 12 bases lay between the germline ends. The CDR3 extends over 14 amino acids. CDR1 is MDHEN, CDR2 SYDVKM, per germline. Here the CDR3 DNA reads TGTGCCAGCAGTTTTTCAGGGCTTGGCACTGAAGCTTTCTTT. It specifies CASSFSGLGTEAFF.

Only one count was recorded for this clone. The chain joins TRBV5-1 to TRBJ2-7; D is perhaps TRBD2 (5 bases). The CDR3 consists of 14 residues. Trimming left V 6 bases short and J 6 bases short, with 19 bases between. Per germline, CDR1 SGHRS and CDR2 YFSETQ. CDR3 nucleotides: TGCGCCAGCACCCAGGAGGCGGCGATCCCCGAGCAGTACTTC. It translates to CASTQEAAIPEQYF.

This clone has just one count. The V gene is TRBV11-2, the J gene TRBJ1-5; D call uncertain. CDR1 SGHAT and CDR2 FQNNGV come from the germline V gene. The germline V and J ends were trimmed by 0 bases and 7 bases, with 10 bases remaining between them. This CDR3 has 14 residues. The CDR3 nucleotides are TGTGCCAGCAGCTTAGAGTCAGTCCGGCAGCCCCAGCATTTT. The encoded protein is CASSLESVRQPQHF.

The chain is built from TRBV6-1 and TRBJ1-2, with 10 bases fitting TRBD1. The V segment lost 4 bases and the J segment 6 bases; nucleotides outside the gene matches: 5. The CDR3 has 14 residues. From germline, CDR1 is MNHNS and CDR2 SASEGT. CDR3 residues: CASSGDRGLNGYTF. CDR3 coding DNA: TGTGCCAGCAGTGGCGACAGGGGGCTAAATGGCTACACCTTC.

This clone was found a few times. The chain couples TRBV19 to TRBJ1-2; no definite D call. This CDR3 spans 14 amino acids. Germline CDR1 is LNHDA and CDR2 is SQIVND (reference sequence). Trimming left V 3 bases short and J 3 bases short, with 11 bases between. DNA of the CDR3: TGTGCCAGTAGTATTGGGGAAGGGTACTATGGCTACACCTTC. Translating gives CASSIGEGYYGYTF.

The chain combines TRBV15 with TRBJ1-3; unclear D gene. Germline V lookup: CDR1 LNHNV, CDR2 YYDKDF (reference sequence). V lost 0 bases and J 6 bases, leaving 18 bases between the germline ends. CDR3 length: 17 residues. The CDR3 is CATSRESYPALENTIYF. DNA of the CDR3: TGTGCCACCAGCAGAGAGTCGTACCCCGCATTGGAAAACACCATATATTTT.

As for this clone: One end of the junction does not line up with germline, which may come from a read error. V is TRBV7-7 and J is TRBJ2-1; D gene ambiguous. CDR1 SSHAT and CDR2 FNYEAQ come from the germline V gene (reference sequence). This CDR3 is built from 13 residues. The CDR3 protein is CASSLGTVHEQFF. The CDR3 DNA sequence: TGTGCTAGCAGCTTAGGTACAGTTCATGAGCAGTTCTTC.

This clone was found once. The chain carries TRBV10-3 and TRBJ2-7; 13 bases line up with TRBD2. V gave up 10 bases and J gave up 3 bases; unmatched junction bases: 15. This CDR3 has 17 residues. The germline CDR1 and CDR2 sequences are ENHRY and SYGVKD. The CDR3 loop is CASQLAGGPSARYEQYF. The CDR3 DNA reads TGTGCCAGCCAACTAGCGGGAGGGCCCAGTGCCCGCTACGAGCAGTACTTC.

This CDR3 reads CASTRTASNTGELFF. CDR3 bases: TGCGCCAGCACCAGGACAGCCTCGAACACCGGGGAGCTGTTTTTT. The V and J genes are TRBV5-1 and TRBJ2-2, with D maybe TRBD1 (6 bases). The CDR3 has 15 amino acids. V was pared by 6 bases and J by 0 bases, with 12 bases between. CDR1 SGHRS and CDR2 YFSETQ come from the germline V gene.

This chain connects TRBV6-5 to TRBJ1-5; D possibly corresponds to TRBD1 (5 bases). The CDR3 has 14 amino acids. CDR1 is MNHEY, CDR2 SVGAGI, per germline. Trimming shortened V by 10 bases and J by 4 bases, and 17 bases separated the two germline ends. The CDR3: CAISGGIANQPQHF. The CDR3 nucleotides read TGTGCCATAAGTGGGGGGATAGCAAATCAGCCCCAGCATTTT.

This clone was counted only a few times. The chain couples TRBV7-8 to TRBJ1-5; possibly TRBD1 for D (6 bases). The length of the CDR3 is 17 residues. Per germline, CDR1 SGHVS and CDR2 FQNEAQ. V was shortened by 0 bases and J by 5 bases, with 17 bases between the two germline ends. The chain's CDR3 is CASSLAIGRGRDQPQHF. Here the CDR3 DNA reads TGTGCCAGCAGCTTAGCGATCGGCAGGGGAAGGGATCAGCCCCAGCATTTT.

V gene TRBV7-9 combines with J gene TRBJ1-1; D is uncertain. The CDR3 totals 12 residues. V was trimmed by 2 bases and J by 7 bases, leaving 8 bases between them. Germline V gene lookup returns CDR1 SEHNR and CDR2 FQNEAQ (reference sequence). The CDR3 here is CASSLIPGEAFF. The CDR3 coding sequence is TGTGCCAGCAGCTTAATCCCTGGTGAAGCTTTCTTT.

This clone was seen only once. Mismatch with germline at one junction end may stem from a read error. This chain joins TRBV7-7 and TRBJ2-1, with 12 bases that match TRBD2. CDR1 and CDR2 (germline): SSHAT, FNYEAQ (reference sequence). The CDR3 covers 16 residues. CDR3 DNA: TGTGCTAGCAGCGCGTGGACTAGCGGGGTGGGCAATGAGCAGTTCTTC. Translating it yields CASSAWTSGVGNEQFF.

This chain links TRBV2 with TRBJ2-5, with D possibly TRBD1 on 6 matching bases. Trimming took off 7 bases at V and 0 bases at J, with 9 bases between the two ends. The CDR3 has 13 residues. The V gene's germline CDR1 is SNHLY and CDR2 FYNNEI. CDR3 in DNA: TGTGCCAGCACCCGGACAGACCAAGAGACCCAGTACTTC. Translated: CASTRTDQETQYF.

The chain has TRBV7-2 and TRBJ1-1, with 7 bases matching TRBD1. V was clipped by 4 bases and J by 0 bases; unmatched bases: 5. The CDR3 extends over 15 amino acids. CDR1 is SGHTA and CDR2 is FQGNSA in the germline V gene. CDR3 loop: CASSYRGGVNTEAFF. CDR3 DNA: TGTGCCAGCAGCTACAGGGGTGGAGTGAACACTGAAGCTTTCTTT.

The rearrangement joins TRBV5-8 to TRBJ1-1; 7 nucleotides line up with TRBD1. J was trimmed by 0 bases and V by 5 bases; bases with no gene match: 10. The CDR3 is made up of 16 amino acids. CDR1 is SGHTS, CDR2 YDEGEE, per germline. This CDR3 is CASRKELGQLNTEAFF. As DNA, the CDR3 is TGTGCCAGCAGGAAGGAATTGGGACAGTTGAACACTGAAGCTTTCTTT.